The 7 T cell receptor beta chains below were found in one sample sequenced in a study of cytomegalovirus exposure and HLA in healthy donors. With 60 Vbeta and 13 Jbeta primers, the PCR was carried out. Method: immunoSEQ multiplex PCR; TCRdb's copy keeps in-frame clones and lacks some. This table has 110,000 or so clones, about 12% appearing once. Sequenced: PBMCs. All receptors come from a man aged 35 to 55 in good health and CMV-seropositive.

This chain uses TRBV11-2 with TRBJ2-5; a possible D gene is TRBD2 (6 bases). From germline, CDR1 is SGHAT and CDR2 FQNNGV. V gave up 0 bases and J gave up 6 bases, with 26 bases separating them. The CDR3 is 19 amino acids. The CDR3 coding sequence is TGTGCCAGCAGCTTAGATCGGTGGGGTAGCGGTGAGTTCGGGAAGACCCAGTACTTC. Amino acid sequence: CASSLDRWGSGEFGKTQYF.

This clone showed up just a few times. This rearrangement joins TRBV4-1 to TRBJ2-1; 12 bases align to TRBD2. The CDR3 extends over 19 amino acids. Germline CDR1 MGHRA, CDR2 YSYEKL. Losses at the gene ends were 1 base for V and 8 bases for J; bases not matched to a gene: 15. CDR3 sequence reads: CASSQVRTGLAGGPDEQFF. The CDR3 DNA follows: TGCGCCAGCAGCCAAGTTAGAACGGGGCTAGCGGGAGGGCCTGATGAGCAGTTCTTC.

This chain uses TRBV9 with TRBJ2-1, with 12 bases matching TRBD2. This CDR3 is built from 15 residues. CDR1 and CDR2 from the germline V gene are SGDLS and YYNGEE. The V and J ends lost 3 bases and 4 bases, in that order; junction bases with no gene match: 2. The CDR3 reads CASSATSGGYNEQFF. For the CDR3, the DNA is TGTGCCAGCAGCGCTACTAGCGGGGGGTACAATGAGCAGTTCTTC.

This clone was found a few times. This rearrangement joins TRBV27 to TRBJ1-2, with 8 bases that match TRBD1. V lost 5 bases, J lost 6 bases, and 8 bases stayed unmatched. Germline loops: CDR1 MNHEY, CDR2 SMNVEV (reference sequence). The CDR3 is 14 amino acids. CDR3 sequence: CASSPLDRVNGYTF. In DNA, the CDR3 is TGTGCCAGCAGTCCTCTGGACAGGGTAAATGGCTACACCTTC.

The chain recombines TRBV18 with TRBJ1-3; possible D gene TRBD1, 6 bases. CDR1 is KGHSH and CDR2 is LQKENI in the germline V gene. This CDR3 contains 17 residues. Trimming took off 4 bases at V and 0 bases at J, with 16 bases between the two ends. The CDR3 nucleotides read TGTGCCAGCTCACTTAGTTCCGGGACATTCTCTGGAAACACCATATATTTT. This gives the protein CASSLSSGTFSGNTIYF.

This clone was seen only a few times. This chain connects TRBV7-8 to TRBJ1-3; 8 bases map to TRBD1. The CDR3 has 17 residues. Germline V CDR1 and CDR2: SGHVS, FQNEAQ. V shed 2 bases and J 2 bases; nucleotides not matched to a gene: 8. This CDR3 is CASSLTRQGNAGNTIYF. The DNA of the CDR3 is TGTGCCAGCAGCTTAACAAGACAGGGGAACGCTGGAAACACCATATATTTT. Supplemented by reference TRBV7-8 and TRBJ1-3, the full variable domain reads GAGVSQSPRYKVAKRGQDVALRCDPISGHVSLFWYQQALGQGPEFLTYFQNEAQLDKSGLPSDRFFAERPEGSVSTLKIQRTQQEDSAVYLCASSLTRQGNAGNTIYFGEGSWLTVV.

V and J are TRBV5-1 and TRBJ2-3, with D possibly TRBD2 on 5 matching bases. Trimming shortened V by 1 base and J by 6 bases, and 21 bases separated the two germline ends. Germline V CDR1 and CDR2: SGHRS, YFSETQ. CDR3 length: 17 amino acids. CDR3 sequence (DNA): TGCGCCAGCAGCTTGCGGGGATTAGCGTACCCCCTGGATACGCAGTATTTT. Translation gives CASSLRGLAYPLDTQYF.